Listed here are 19 T cell receptor beta chains from one sample, sequenced in a study of immune evolution from preneoplasia to lung adenocarcinoma. TCRdb's table, derived via immunoSEQ multiplex PCR, lists solely in-frame clones and lacks some. The table has thousands of clones, around 81% seen once; the top ten hold 8% to 8.5%. Sequencing input: FFPE invasive lung adenocarcinoma tissue. Source of these receptors: a person aged 45-65 years with lung adenocarcinoma.

The V gene is TRBV27, the J gene TRBJ1-1, with TRBD1 matching 7 bases. After removal of 6 bases from V and 4 bases from J, the junction contained 14 bases not matched to a gene. The CDR3 sequence is 16 residues long. Looked up from germline, CDR1 is MNHEY and CDR2 is SMNVEV (reference sequence). The CDR3, as DNA: TGTGCCAGCAGGTTTCCGTACAGGGGTTCGAGCACTGAAGCTTTCTTT. It encodes CASRFPYRGSSTEAFF.

This rearrangement joins TRBV10-3 to TRBJ1-1; D not certain. The V gene lost 0 bases and the J gene lost 5 bases, with 13 bases spanning the gap. CDR1 is ENHRY, CDR2 SYGVKD, per germline. The CDR3 has 15 residues. CDR3 nucleotides: TGTGCCATCAGTGAGTCGGACCTGGGAGAAACTGAAGCTTTCTTT. This codes for CAISESDLGETEAFF.

This rearrangement joins TRBV19 to TRBJ2-7, with D tentatively TRBD2 (6 bases). The germline V and J ends were trimmed by 3 bases and 3 bases, with 15 bases remaining between them. Germline CDR1 and CDR2: LNHDA and SQIVND (reference sequence). This CDR3 region has 15 residues. The CDR3 loop reads CASSIVGGSGYEQYF. The CDR3 nucleotides read TGTGCCAGTAGTATCGTCGGAGGGTCAGGCTACGAGCAGTACTTC.

V is TRBV6-5 and J is TRBJ1-2; a possible D gene is TRBD1 (6 bases). The ends were cut back, 2 bases at V and 2 bases at J, with 12 bases in the middle. Per germline, CDR1 MNHEY and CDR2 SVGAGI. CDR3 size: 15 residues. CDR3 protein: CASSYTRGRNYGYTF. The CDR3 nucleotides are TGTGCCAGCAGTTACACCAGGGGTAGGAACTATGGCTACACCTTC.

The V call is TRBV6-1, the J call TRBJ1-5, with TRBD1 as a possible D gene (5 bases). Trimming pared 8 bases from V and 4 bases from J, leaving 15 bases between. The CDR3 length is 14 residues. In germline, CDR1 is MNHNS, CDR2 SASEGT. The CDR3 spells CASFKGQTNQPQHF. The CDR3 nucleotides are TGTGCCAGCTTTAAGGGGCAGACTAATCAGCCCCAGCATTTT.

The chain carries TRBV25-1 and TRBJ1-2; a possible D gene is TRBD1 (5 bases). This CDR3 is built from 13 residues. Germline loops: CDR1 MGHDK, CDR2 SYGVNS. V was cut by 1 base and J by 6 bases, with 9 bases left in between. In nucleotides, the CDR3 is TGTGCCAGCAGTGAATTGGGGGGGGATGGCTACACCTTC. It is translated as CASSELGGDGYTF.

The chain recombines TRBV30 with TRBJ2-3; 8 nucleotides align to TRBD2. V shed 2 bases, J shed 0 bases, and the junction held 4 bases outside the gene matches. The CDR3 consists of 15 residues. Germline V gene lookup returns CDR1 GTSNPN and CDR2 SVGIG (reference sequence). The CDR3 sequence: CAWSILAASTDTQYF. The CDR3 nucleotides read TGTGCCTGGAGTATACTAGCGGCTAGCACAGATACGCAGTATTTT.

This rearrangement joins TRBV6-5 to TRBJ1-2; D is ambiguous. The V gene's germline CDR1 is MNHEY and CDR2 SVGAGI. The length of the CDR3 is 13 residues. Trimming cost V 6 bases and J 0 bases, with 8 bases left between them. CDR3: CASSPGTNYGYTF. In nucleotides, the CDR3 is TGTGCCAGCAGCCCGGGGACTAACTATGGCTACACCTTC.

This clone was seen once. The V gene is TRBV9, the J gene TRBJ2-5; 16 nucleotides match TRBD2. This CDR3 is built from 18 residues. V was pared by 4 bases and J by 5 bases, with 11 bases of the junction left unmatched. In germline, CDR1 is SGDLS, CDR2 YYNGEE. This CDR3 reads CASSLGTSGRARWETQYF. The DNA for the CDR3 is TGTGCCAGCAGCCTTGGGACTAGCGGGAGGGCCAGATGGGAGACCCAGTACTTC.

The chain joins TRBV6-6 to TRBJ2-3; no definite D call. V lost 0 bases and J lost 5, with 9 bases in between. Germline V lookup: CDR1 MNHNY, CDR2 SVGAGI (reference sequence). The CDR3 spans 14 residues. The CDR3 loop reads CASSYSNNLDTQYF. The DNA of the CDR3 is TGTGCCAGCAGTTACTCCAACAACTTAGATACGCAGTATTTT.

The chain uses TRBV20-1 and TRBJ1-2; D remains ambiguous. Germline CDR1 DFQATT, CDR2 SNEGSKA (reference sequence). The V and J ends lost 3 bases and 8 bases respectively, with 10 bases between them. The CDR3 is 11 residues long. The CDR3 loop reads CSARDQVGYTF. The CDR3 DNA is TGCAGTGCTAGGGATCAGGTGGGCTACACCTTC.

Concerning this clone: Its ends do not fully match the called genes, so a read error is possible. The V call is TRBV2, the J call TRBJ2-3; TRBD2 agrees at 10 bases. Germline V gives CDR1 SNHLY, CDR2 FYNNEI. This CDR3 has 15 residues. CDR3 sequence: CASSKAGGSTDTQYF. The DNA of the CDR3 is TGTGCCAGCAGTAAAGCGGGGGGGAGCACAGATACGCAGTATTTT. The full variable domain, rest sourced from reference TRBV2 and TRBJ2-3, is EPEVTQTPSHQVTQMGQEVILRCVPISNHLYFYWYRQILGQKVEFLVSFYNNEISEKSEIFDDQFSVERPDGSNFTLKIRSTKLEDSAMYFCASSKAGGSTDTQYFGPGTRLTVL.

The chain uses TRBV11-2 and TRBJ1-2; 8 nucleotides agree with TRBD1. V lost 5 bases to trimming and J lost 6 bases; unmatched junction nucleotides: 8. The CDR3 totals 14 residues. From germline, CDR1 is SGHAT and CDR2 FQNNGV. This CDR3 reads CASSDSGQGDGYTF. The CDR3 DNA follows: TGTGCCAGCAGCGACTCAGGACAGGGTGATGGCTACACCTTC. The variable domain in full, completed from reference TRBV11-2 and TRBJ1-2, reads EAGVAQSPRYKIIEKRQSVAFWCNPISGHATLYWYQQILGQGPKLLIQFQNNGVVDDSQLPKDRFSAERLKGVDSTLKIQPAKLEDSAVYLCASSDSGQGDGYTFGSGTRLTVV.

V and J are TRBV19 and TRBJ2-3; D call uncertain. The CDR3 totals 12 residues. Trimming removed 5 bases from V and 8 bases from J, with 11 bases in between. Germline V CDR1 and CDR2: LNHDA, SQIVND (reference sequence). The CDR3 DNA follows: TGTGCCAGTAGTGTTGGGGTCGGTACGCAGTATTTT. Translating gives CASSVGVGTQYF. Filled out from reference TRBV19 and TRBJ2-3, the complete variable domain reads DGGITQSPKYLFRKEGQNVTLSCEQNLNHDAMYWYRQDPGQGLRLIYYSQIVNDFQKGDIAEGYSVSREKKESFPLTVTSAQKNPTAFYLCASSVGVGTQYFGPGTRLTVL.

V is TRBV5-6 and J is TRBJ1-1; D remains unclear. The CDR3 extends over 16 amino acids. V lost 1 base and J lost 8, with 21 bases in between. Germline CDR1 and CDR2: SGHDT and YYEEEE. The DNA for the CDR3 is TGTGCCAGCAGCTTGACTGGACGGGGAATCGCGGTAGAAGCTTTCTTT. Encoded protein: CASSLTGRGIAVEAFF.

CDR3 bases: TGTGCCAGCAGCTTAGGACGCTCTAACTATGGCTACACCTTC. Translating it yields CASSLGRSNYGYTF. This chain links TRBV11-2 with TRBJ1-2; D is ambiguous. The CDR3 length is 14 residues. CDR1 is SGHAT, CDR2 FQNNGV, per germline. V gave up 1 base and J gave up 0 bases, with 6 bases separating them.

CDR3 nucleotide sequence: TGCGCCAGCAGCTTGAAGGTGACTAGCGACCCAGATACGCAGTATTTT. Translated: CASSLKVTSDPDTQYF. The chain joins TRBV5-1 to TRBJ2-3; 8 bases match TRBD2. This CDR3 has 16 amino acids. V lost 1 base and J lost 4; bases outside the gene matches: 8. CDR1 and CDR2 from the germline V gene are SGHRS and YFSETQ.

The V and J genes are TRBV9 and TRBJ1-5, with D unresolved. The germline CDR1 and CDR2 sequences are SGDLS and YYNGEE. The CDR3 has 15 residues. V dropped 0 bases and J dropped 4 bases, with 11 bases sitting between them. The CDR3, as DNA: TGTGCCAGCAGCGTAGCCCGGCTAAGGAATCAGCCCCAGCATTTT. Translating it yields CASSVARLRNQPQHF. The variable domain in full, completed from reference TRBV9 and TRBJ1-5, reads DSGVTQTPKHLITATGQRVTLRCSPRSGDLSVYWYQQSLDQGLQFLIQYYNGEERAKGNILERFSAQQFPDLHSELNLSSLELGDSALYFCASSVARLRNQPQHFGDGTRLSIL.

This clone was observed a few times. The rearrangement uses TRBV11-3 and TRBJ2-7, with 9 bases matching TRBD2. The CDR3 runs 15 residues. Losses at the gene ends were 2 bases for V and 5 bases for J; bases not matched to a gene: 7. Looked up from germline, CDR1 is SGHNT and CDR2 is YENEEA. CDR3 protein: CASSLRTSAINEQYF. CDR3 sequence (DNA): TGTGCCAGCAGCTTAAGGACTAGCGCCATAAACGAGCAGTACTTC.